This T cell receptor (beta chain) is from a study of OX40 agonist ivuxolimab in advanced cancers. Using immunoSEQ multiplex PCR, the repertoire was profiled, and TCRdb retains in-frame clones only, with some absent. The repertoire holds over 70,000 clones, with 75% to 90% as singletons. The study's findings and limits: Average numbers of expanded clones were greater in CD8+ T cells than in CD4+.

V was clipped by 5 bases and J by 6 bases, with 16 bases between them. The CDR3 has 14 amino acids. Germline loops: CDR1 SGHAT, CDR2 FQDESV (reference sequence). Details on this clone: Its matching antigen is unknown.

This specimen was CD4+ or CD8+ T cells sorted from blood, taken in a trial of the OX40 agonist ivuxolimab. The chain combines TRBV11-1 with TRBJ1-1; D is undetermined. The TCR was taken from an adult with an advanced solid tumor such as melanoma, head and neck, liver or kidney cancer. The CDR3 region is CASSPVFPRSEAFF. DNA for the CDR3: TGTGCCAGCAGCCCCGTGTTTCCTCGCTCTGAAGCTTTCTTT.